This T cell receptor beta chain originates from a study of technical replicates of blood from a few donors. CDR1 is ENHRY, CDR2 SYGVKD, per germline. Trimming left V 7 bases short and J 0 bases short, with 12 bases between. The CDR3 sequence is 14 residues long. Generated by immunoSEQ multiplex PCR, the TCRdb table keeps only in-frame clones and is missing some. The repertoire includes 95,000 to 100,000 clones, roughly 95% of them detected once, and roughly 0.21% sits in the top ten. Material: T cells isolated from PBMCs. This rearrangement joins TRBV10-3 to TRBJ1-1; unclear D gene. This sequence was found in a human donor in good health. The CDR3, as DNA: TGTGCCATCACGGCAGACACCATGAACACTGAAGCTTTCTTT. This translates into CAITADTMNTEAFF.